These 15 T cell receptor beta chains originate from one sample sequenced in a study of circulating CD8 cells and anti-PD-1 response in melanoma. Live CD3+CD8+TCRalphabeta+ cells were sorted into four subsets by PD-1 and/or TIGIT. Each library started from approximately 15 ng of total RNA using the QIAseq Immune Repertoire TCR panel. A single record per CDR3 protein comes from TCRdb applying MiXCR to the reads. This table has roughly 570 distinct CDR3 sequences, less than 8.5% appearing once. Material: CD8+ T cells from PBMCs, obtained at baseline or after one month of anti-PD-1 therapy (not recorded which). The receptors come from a human donor with melanoma.

Relative to its sample, this clonotype is medium-sized. DNA for the CDR3: TGTGCCAGCAGTACTAATTTCGGGACTAGCATTAATGAGCAGTTCTTC. Translating it yields CASSTNFGTSINEQFF. The chain recombines TRBV28 with TRBJ2-1; 9 bases agree with TRBD2. With V trimmed by 5 bases and J by 7 bases, 12 bases remained unmatched. The CDR3 has 16 residues. Germline CDR1 reads MDHEN; CDR2 reads SYDVKM. The variable domain in full, completed from reference TRBV28 and TRBJ2-1, reads DVKVTQSSRYLVKRTGEKVFLECVQDMDHENMFWYRQDPGLGLRLIYFSYDVKMKEKGDIPEGYSVSREKKERFSLILESASTNQTSMYLCASSTNFGTSINEQFFGPGTRLTVL.

By its share, this clonotype is large (0.1 to 1%). This chain uses TRBV2 with TRBJ2-1, with D perhaps TRBD2 (6 bases). The V end lost 6 bases, the J end lost 3 bases, and 15 bases lay between the germline ends. CDR1 and CDR2 (germline): SNHLY, FYNNEI. CDR3 length equals 15 residues. CDR3 protein: CASREYGTGYNEQFF. The CDR3 bases are TGTGCCAGCAGGGAATATGGGACTGGCTACAATGAGCAGTTCTTC.

This clonotype qualifies as medium-sized (0.01 to 0.1%). The genes are TRBV13 and TRBJ2-3, with D possibly matching TRBD1 (6 bases). This CDR3 region has 15 residues. Germline V gene sequence: CDR1 PRHDT, CDR2 FYEKMQ (reference sequence). Trimming removed 2 bases at V and 4 bases at J, with 13 bases between. In DNA form, the CDR3 reads TGTGCCAGCAGCTTATGGGCTGGGGGCTCAGATACGCAGTATTTT. Protein sequence: CASSLWAGGSDTQYF.

This clonotype is medium-sized in the sample. Since a much larger clone is just one base distant, this may be a read error. The chain joins TRBV19 to TRBJ2-2, with D uncertain. The V and J ends lost 8 bases and 5 bases respectively, with 18 bases between them. This CDR3 region has 15 residues. The germline gives CDR1 LNHDA, CDR2 SQIVND (reference sequence). The CDR3 here is CASAPGGDGTGELFF. CDR3 bases: TGTGCCAGTGCCCCTGGCGGCGACGGGACCGGGGAGCTGTTTTTT.

By sample fraction, this clonotype is large. This sequence joins TRBV2 and TRBJ1-1; 7 bases line up with TRBD1. Per the germline V gene, CDR1 is SNHLY and CDR2 is FYNNEI. J lost 3 bases, V lost 3 bases, and 7 bases had no gene match. The CDR3 sequence is 15 residues long. This CDR3 is CASSEYITGDTEAFF. In DNA form, the CDR3 reads TGTGCCAGCAGTGAGTATATTACAGGGGACACTGAAGCTTTCTTT.

This clonotype is large within its sample. V and J are TRBV29-1 and TRBJ2-2; 11 bases align to TRBD2. The length of the CDR3 is 15 residues. Germline V lookup: CDR1 SQVTM, CDR2 ANQGSEA. Trimming removed 3 bases from V and 7 bases from J; junction bases left unmatched: 7. CDR3 nucleotides: TGCAGCGTTGAGGGCGGTAGCGGGGGGGACGGGGAGCTGTTTTTT. It codes for CSVEGGSGGDGELFF.

Within the sample, this clonotype is large (0.1 to 1%). The chain carries TRBV20-1 and TRBJ1-5; unclear D gene. Germline V gene sequence: CDR1 DFQATT, CDR2 SNEGSKA (reference sequence). V was clipped by 1 base and J by 3 bases, with 7 bases between them. This CDR3 has 13 residues. The DNA of the CDR3 is TGCAGTGCTAGAGCCGGGCCCAATCAGCCCCAGCATTTT. Translated: CSARAGPNQPQHF.

This clonotype counts as large (0.1 to 1%). The chain employs TRBV29-1 and TRBJ2-1; D tentatively reads TRBD1 or TRBD2 (5 bases each). Germline V lookup: CDR1 SQVTM, CDR2 ANQGSEA. With 8 bases removed from V and 9 bases from J, the gap between germline ends came to 17 bases. This CDR3 has 12 residues. CDR3 loop: CSSWDPPSEQFF. For the CDR3, the DNA is TGCAGCTCGTGGGACCCTCCCAGTGAGCAGTTCTTC.

In its sample, this clonotype was seen a few times. The chain uses TRBV7-2 and TRBJ2-7; 8 nucleotides match TRBD1. This CDR3 has 12 amino acids. Per germline, CDR1 SGHTA and CDR2 FQGNSA. V lost 5 bases and J lost 6; bases outside the gene matches: 3. CDR3 nucleotide sequence: TGTGCCAGCAGCCCGACAGGGGCCGAGCAGTACTTC. Protein sequence: CASSPTGAEQYF. The full variable domain, with the rest looked up from reference TRBV7-2 and TRBJ2-7, is GAGVSQSPSNKVTEKGKDVELRCDPISGHTALYWYRQSLGQGLEFLIYFQGNSAPDKSGLPSDRFSAERTGGSVSTLTIQRTQQEDSAVYLCASSPTGAEQYFGPGTRLTVT.

Points on this clonotype: This sequence may be a read error, since a much larger clone differs from it by one base. This chain joins TRBV29-1 and TRBJ1-2; no clear D gene. There are 13 residues in the CDR3. In germline, CDR1 is SQVTM, CDR2 ANQGSEA. The CDR3 DNA reads as TGCAGCGCTGTGTGGATGGGGTCAAATGGCGACACCTTC. It specifies CSAVWMGSNGDTF.

This clonotype is large by share. The V and J genes are TRBV19 and TRBJ2-6; tentative D call: TRBD1 (6 bases). The CDR3 spans 15 residues. CDR1 and CDR2 (germline): LNHDA, SQIVND (reference sequence). With 7 bases removed from V and 0 bases from J, the gap between germline ends came to 10 bases. As DNA, the CDR3 is TGTGCCAGTACAGGGACAAGCTCTGGGGCCAACGTCCTGACTTTC. The encoded protein is CASTGTSSGANVLTF. Filled out from reference TRBV19 and TRBJ2-6, the complete variable domain reads DGGITQSPKYLFRKEGQNVTLSCEQNLNHDAMYWYRQDPGQGLRLIYYSQIVNDFQKGDIAEGYSVSREKKESFPLTVTSAQKNPTAFYLCASTGTSSGANVLTFGAGSRLTVL.

Concerning this clonotype itself: This may be a read error: a much more frequent sequence differs by one nucleotide. The DNA for the CDR3 is TGTGCCAGCAGCTTCCAGGGGCGAGGGGAGCGGTACTTC. Translated: CASSFQGRGERYF. This chain connects TRBV5-4 to TRBJ2-7, with D possibly matching TRBD1 (6 bases). This CDR3 spans 13 amino acids. Looked up from germline, CDR1 is SGHNT and CDR2 is YYREEE (reference sequence).

By sample share, this clonotype is large. CDR3 protein: CASSEVGAGANSPLHF. The CDR3 coding sequence is TGTGCCAGCAGTGAAGTCGGGGCAGGGGCCAATTCACCCCTCCACTTT. The rearrangement uses TRBV2 and TRBJ1-6; possible D gene TRBD1, 6 bases. The germline CDR1 and CDR2 sequences are SNHLY and FYNNEI. The length of the CDR3 is 16 residues. The ends were cut back, 1 base at V and 7 bases at J, with 14 bases in the middle.

In this sample, this clonotype is hyperexpanded. The chain uses TRBV20-1 and TRBJ2-1, with D possibly called TRBD1 or TRBD2 (5 bases each). V shed 3 bases and J shed 5 bases, with 17 bases lying between them. The CDR3 is made up of 15 amino acids. CDR1 DFQATT and CDR2 SNEGSKA come from the germline V gene (reference sequence). CDR3 nucleotide sequence: TGCAGTGCTAGCACCCGGGACGGATGGAACAATGAGCAGTTCTTC. Protein sequence: CSASTRDGWNNEQFF.

In this sample, this clonotype is large (0.1 to 1%). The V gene is TRBV20-1, the J gene TRBJ2-3; the match to TRBD2 covers 13 bases. Trimming at V came to 2 bases and at J to 4 bases, leaving 12 bases not matched to a gene. The V gene's germline CDR1 is DFQATT and CDR2 SNEGSKA (reference sequence). The CDR3 runs to 18 residues. CDR3 coding DNA: TGCAGTGCTAGATCCCAAGGACTAGCGGGGGCCCCCGCAGATACGCAGTATTTT. This codes for CSARSQGLAGAPADTQYF.